These 24 T cell receptor beta chains originate from one sample sequenced in a study of beta chain features in type 1 diabetes. Broader study findings: Type 1 diabetes patients showed a moderate but significant shortening of TCRB CDR3s in all four CD4+ subsets.

Which antigens these TCRs recognize remains unknown. Reverse transcription of all isolated RNA meant that expressed TCRB transcripts were sequenced. Clones were read by immunoSEQ multiplex PCR, and TCRdb kept only the in-frame ones, dropping some. Here the sample spans around 690,000 clones, under 15% being singletons. What was sequenced was naive CD4+ T cells from blood. These receptors all come from a man aged 30 to 45 with type 1 diabetes.

CDR3 DNA: TGTGCCAGCAGCTTAGCCGCAGCCGGAAACACCATATATTTT. It translates to CASSLAAAGNTIYF. The chain recombines TRBV7-2 with TRBJ1-3; D is unresolved. Germline V gives CDR1 SGHTA, CDR2 FQGNSA. This CDR3 contains 14 residues. V lost 0 bases to trimming and J lost 4 bases, with 7 bases between them.

The J gene is TRBJ2-2, the V gene TRBV10-3; D is uncertain. V gave up 4 bases and J gave up 6 bases, with 3 bases separating them. CDR3 length equals 11 residues. Germline V gene lookup returns CDR1 ENHRY and CDR2 SYGVKD. CDR3 sequence reads: CAISGSGELFF. The CDR3 DNA reads as TGTGCCATCAGTGGGTCCGGGGAGCTGTTTTTT.

This clone was observed a handful of times. This chain joins TRBV6-5 and TRBJ2-1; D perhaps matches TRBD1 (5 bases). There are 15 residues in the CDR3. In germline, CDR1 is MNHEY, CDR2 SVGAGI. With 2 bases removed from V and 6 bases from J, the gap between germline ends came to 14 bases. The DNA for the CDR3 is TGTGCCAGCAGTTACATAAGGCAGGGAACCAATGAGCAGTTCTTC. Protein product: CASSYIRQGTNEQFF.

The chain is built from TRBV7-2 and TRBJ2-2, with 7 bases identical to TRBD1. This CDR3 contains 17 residues. Germline trimming cut 1 base from V and 3 bases from J; bases unmatched to any gene: 8. The germline V gene has CDR1 SGHTA and CDR2 FQGNSA. CDR3 residues: CASSLGIDRVDTGELFF. CDR3 sequence (DNA): TGTGCCAGCAGCTTAGGAATCGACAGGGTGGACACCGGGGAGCTGTTTTTT.

The chain links TRBV27 to TRBJ2-5, with D uncertain. The CDR3 sequence is 16 residues long. Trimming removed 2 bases at V and 2 bases at J, with 15 bases between. The germline gives CDR1 MNHEY, CDR2 SMNVEV (reference sequence). The CDR3 region is CASSLTFGLRQETQYF. The DNA of the CDR3 is TGTGCCAGCAGTTTAACGTTCGGGTTGAGACAAGAGACCCAGTACTTC.

V is TRBV9 and J is TRBJ1-2; no reliable D call. The V gene's germline CDR1 is SGDLS and CDR2 YYNGEE. CDR3 length equals 11 residues. With 1 base removed from V and 9 bases from J, the gap between germline ends came to 7 bases. The CDR3 loop is CASSVPGSYTF. CDR3 coding DNA: TGTGCCAGCAGCGTACCCGGGAGCTACACCTTC.

This chain connects TRBV11-2 to TRBJ1-2; TRBD1 agrees at 10 bases. Germline CDR1 and CDR2: SGHAT and FQNNGV. The CDR3 spans 15 residues. V dropped 4 bases and J dropped 2; count of bases not matched to a gene: 4. CDR3 protein: CASSSPGQGNYGYTF. In DNA form, the CDR3 reads TGTGCCAGCAGCTCCCCGGGACAGGGGAACTATGGCTACACCTTC.

V gene TRBV7-2 combines with J gene TRBJ1-1; a weak D match, TRBD1 (5 bases). Germline V gene sequence: CDR1 SGHTA, CDR2 FQGNSA. Trimming took off 6 bases at V and 1 base at J, with 9 bases between the two ends. This CDR3 is 13 amino acids long. The CDR3 DNA follows: TGTGCCAGCAGTGTACAGGCGAACACTGAAGCTTTCTTT. Amino acids: CASSVQANTEAFF.

V gene TRBV4-2 combines with J gene TRBJ1-5; no clear D gene. Trimming removed 0 bases at V and 7 bases at J, with 4 bases between. CDR3 size: 12 residues. The germline CDR1 and CDR2 sequences are LGHNA and YNFKEQ. The CDR3 loop is CASSQDSQPQHF. The CDR3 DNA follows: TGTGCCAGCAGCCAAGATAGCCAGCCCCAGCATTTT.

This clone came up many times. The chain joins TRBV14 to TRBJ1-2; 8 bases map to TRBD1. In germline, CDR1 is SGHDN, CDR2 FVKESK. CDR3 size: 15 residues. V dropped 2 bases and J dropped 6; count of bases not matched to a gene: 8. Here the CDR3 reads CASSQRGARGHGYTF. CDR3 nucleotides: TGTGCCAGCAGCCAAAGAGGCGCCAGGGGGCATGGCTACACCTTC. Full variable domain (outside the CDR3, taken from reference TRBV14 and TRBJ1-2): EAGVTQFPSHSVIEKGQTVTLRCDPISGHDNLYWYRRVMGKEIKFLLHFVKESKQDESGMPNNRFLAERTGGTYSTLKVQPAELEDSGVYFCASSQRGARGHGYTFGSGTRLTVV.

In this sample, this clone turned up a few times. This chain connects TRBV5-4 to TRBJ2-3; D is perhaps TRBD1 (6 bases). This CDR3 spans 16 amino acids. The germline V gene has CDR1 SGHNT and CDR2 YYREEE (reference sequence). V lost 4 bases and J 0 bases, leaving 15 bases between the germline ends. The CDR3 DNA is TGTGCCAGCAGCCCGAGGACAGAAACTAGCACAGATACGCAGTATTTT. This gives the protein CASSPRTETSTDTQYF.

The chain recombines TRBV29-1 with TRBJ2-5; D is tentatively TRBD1 or TRBD2 (5 bases each). The CDR3 contains 11 residues. The germline V and J ends were trimmed by 4 bases and 3 bases, with 6 bases remaining between them. The germline gives CDR1 SQVTM, CDR2 ANQGSEA. The CDR3 reads CSVVGEETQYF. As DNA, the CDR3 is TGCAGCGTTGTGGGGGAAGAGACCCAGTACTTC.

The chain uses TRBV30 and TRBJ1-5, with D hard to call. Germline CDR1 reads GTSNPN; CDR2 reads SVGIG (reference sequence). Trimming shortened V by 2 bases and J by 4 bases, and 9 bases separated the two germline ends. The CDR3 has 13 amino acids. The CDR3 sequence: CAWSPLNNQPQHF. CDR3 coding DNA: TGTGCCTGGAGTCCGTTAAATAATCAGCCCCAGCATTTT.

This clone came up a few times. The chain is built from TRBV6-1 and TRBJ2-7; 10 bases map to TRBD1. V gave up 7 bases and J gave up 5 bases; unmatched junction bases: 8. This CDR3 comprises 14 residues. The germline CDR1 and CDR2 sequences are MNHNS and SASEGT. The DNA for the CDR3 is TGTGCCAGCACTGCACGGGACAGGGGAAACGAGCAGTACTTC. It encodes CASTARDRGNEQYF.

For this clone: The junction differs from germline at one of its ends, possibly a read error. The chain links TRBV6-1 to TRBJ1-4, with D possibly matching TRBD1 (6 bases). Per germline, CDR1 MNHNS and CDR2 SASEGT. CDR3 size: 16 residues. In DNA form, the CDR3 reads TGTGCCAGCCGTGAAGGGGGAACTCGGAGGAATGAAAAACTGTTTTTT. This codes for CASREGGTRRNEKLFF.

This chain joins TRBV19 and TRBJ2-7; 7 nucleotides match TRBD1. With V trimmed by 6 bases and J by 3 bases, 11 bases remained unmatched. Per germline, CDR1 LNHDA and CDR2 SQIVND (reference sequence). CDR3 length: 15 residues. The CDR3 nucleotides read TGTGCCAGTAGCAATTTCAACAGGGGTTACTACGAGCAGTACTTC. Its translation: CASSNFNRGYYEQYF.

This clone was found a few times. The chain joins TRBV7-6 to TRBJ1-3, with D tentatively TRBD1 (5 bases). Trimming took off 7 bases at V and 1 base at J, with 11 bases between the two ends. CDR1 and CDR2 (germline): SGHVS, FNYEAQ. The CDR3 extends over 14 amino acids. The DNA of the CDR3 is TGTGCCAGCACCTTGGAGGGGTCTGGAAACACCATATATTTT. It encodes CASTLEGSGNTIYF.

J is TRBJ2-7 and V is TRBV7-2, with a possible D match to TRBD1 (5 bases). CDR1 SGHTA and CDR2 FQGNSA come from the germline V gene. V was shortened by 5 bases and J by 3 bases, with 14 bases between the two germline ends. This CDR3 contains 14 residues. The CDR3 DNA reads TGTGCCAGCAGCCCTCAGGGAAACCTCTACGAGCAGTACTTC. Its translation is CASSPQGNLYEQYF.

J is TRBJ1-6 and V is TRBV11-3; D gene unclear. Trimming removed 5 bases at V and 1 base at J, with 6 bases between. Looked up from germline, CDR1 is SGHNT and CDR2 is YENEEA. The CDR3 has 14 residues. This CDR3 is CASSPESYNSPLHF. In DNA form, the CDR3 reads TGTGCCAGCAGCCCGGAGTCCTATAATTCACCCCTCCACTTT.

The chain links TRBV7-2 to TRBJ2-7; D gene unclear. The CDR3 has 14 residues. The germline V gene has CDR1 SGHTA and CDR2 FQGNSA. V dropped 0 bases and J dropped 6 bases, with 12 bases sitting between them. CDR3 DNA sequence: TGTGCCAGCAGCTTAGCGAGTCGAAGTGGCGAGCAGTACTTC. Amino acids: CASSLASRSGEQYF.

The chain carries TRBV29-1 and TRBJ1-1; a weak D match, TRBD1 (5 bases). The germline CDR1 and CDR2 sequences are SQVTM and ANQGSEA. Trimming pared 6 bases from V and 5 bases from J, leaving 16 bases between. The CDR3 spans 13 residues. Here the CDR3 DNA reads TGCAGCGTCGAGACCAGGGCAAAGACTGAAGCTTTCTTT. This sequence encodes CSVETRAKTEAFF. Full variable domain (remainder filled in from reference TRBV29-1 and TRBJ1-1): SAVISQKPSRDICQRGTSLTIQCQVDSQVTMMFWYRQQPGQSLTLIATANQGSEATYESGFVIDKFPISRPNLTFSTLTVSNMSPEDSSIYLCSVETRAKTEAFFGQGTRLTVV.

The V and J genes are TRBV15 and TRBJ1-4; TRBD1 might be the D (5 bases). Trimming removed 8 bases from V and 7 bases from J, with 17 bases in between. The CDR3 contains 14 residues. Germline V gives CDR1 LNHNV, CDR2 YYDKDF (reference sequence). CDR3 sequence reads: CATGERGFSEKLFF. DNA for the CDR3: TGTGCCACCGGGGAACGGGGGTTTAGTGAAAAACTGTTTTTT. The full variable domain, rest sourced from reference TRBV15 and TRBJ1-4, is DAMVIQNPRYQVTQFGKPVTLSCSQTLNHNVMYWYQQKSSQAPKLLFHYYDKDFNNEADTPDNFQSRRPNTSFCFLDIRSPGLGDTAMYLCATGERGFSEKLFFGSGTQLSVL.

This clone has just one count. The gene calls are TRBV19 and TRBJ1-6, with D unresolved. Trimming stripped 3 bases from V and 7 bases from J, with 13 bases between. The CDR3 consists of 15 residues. From germline, CDR1 is LNHDA and CDR2 SQIVND (reference sequence). The CDR3 coding sequence is TGTGCCAGTAGTATGTTACCGGAAGGCAATTCACCCCTCCACTTT. It yields the protein CASSMLPEGNSPLHF.

This chain connects TRBV11-2 to TRBJ1-2; D is possibly TRBD1 (5 bases). The germline CDR1 and CDR2 sequences are SGHAT and FQNNGV. The V gene lost 4 bases and the J gene lost 3 bases, with 15 bases spanning the gap. The CDR3 loop spans 15 amino acids. The CDR3 sequence is CASSSLLGADYGYTF. The CDR3 DNA reads as TGTGCCAGCAGCTCCCTTTTAGGGGCTGACTATGGCTACACCTTC.